The source of this T cell receptor beta chain is a study of blood T cell repertoires in COVID-19. Study-level background: Acute-phase and convalescent COVID-19 samples originated in the United States, Italy and Spain. PBMCs, B-cell-depleted T cells, or T cells provided the cDNA or gDNA that made up the material.

The ends were cut back, 4 bases at V and 5 bases at J, with 7 bases in the middle. Germline values: CDR1 SGHRS, CDR2 YFSETQ. This CDR3 spans 12 amino acids. Original handling: Reference gene primer amplification yielded estimated nucleated cell counts. The data were produced by immunoSEQ multiplex PCR, yet TCRdb's version contains in-frame clones alone and is incomplete. V and J calls and clone size are copied from that table; D and trimming were computed from the DNA. The data show about 150,000 clones, 75% to 90% seen once. J is TRBJ2-1 and V is TRBV5-1; TRBD2 is a possible D gene (5 bases). The receptor's source is a woman in her thirties or forties with acute or convalescent COVID-19. The sequenced material came from peripheral blood. CDR3 nucleotide sequence: TGCGCCAGCAGCGGTAGCGACAATGAGCAGTTCTTC. It codes for CASSGSDNEQFF.